Shown below are 13 T cell receptor beta chains from a single sample sequenced in a study of Ad26.COV2.S vaccination and SARS-CoV-2 variants (dated by TCRdb to the early 2020s). Sample treatment or condition, as interpreted from the label and publication: 15 to 20 received Ad26.COV2.S at low or high dose, single or two shots; about five received placebo; per-sample allocation not given. Repertoires of vaccine and placebo recipients were sequenced from samples collected on day 63 after the first injection. To prepare the library, the immunoSEQ multiplex PCR assay was applied. In TCRdb, the immuneACCESS table is reduced to in-frame sequences with V and J assigned. These tables do not hold every clone; where another copy was compared, an unresolved V gene accounts for under half, and the others remain unexplained. This sample is represented by 300,000 to 400,000 clones; 75% to 90% of them were singletons. The top ten constitute approximately 5% of the sample.

The sequences come from peripheral blood, collected in a trial of Ad26.COV2.S vaccine versus placebo. All receptors derive from a person aged 18-65 years who received the Ad26.COV2.S COVID-19 vaccine or a placebo.

About this clone: The same CDR3 arises from other DNA sequences in this sample as well. This rearrangement joins TRBV9 to TRBJ1-1; D call uncertain. V lost 0 bases, J lost 1 base, and 7 bases lay in between. CDR3 length equals 14 residues. The germline gives CDR1 SGDLS, CDR2 YYNGEE. The CDR3 loop is CASSVGGENTEAFF. The CDR3 DNA sequence: TGTGCCAGCAGCGTAGGGGGAGAGAACACTGAAGCTTTCTTT.

This sequence joins TRBV13 and TRBJ1-6; D unresolved. Trimming took off 1 base at V and 10 bases at J, with 11 bases between the two ends. This CDR3 has 14 residues. Germline lookup yields CDR1 PRHDT and CDR2 FYEKMQ (reference sequence). DNA for the CDR3: TGTGCCAGCAGCTTAGCGGGTAGTCGATCACCCCTCCACTTT. Translation: CASSLAGSRSPLHF.

As regards this clone: This same CDR3 is encoded by further DNA sequences in the sample. The chain employs TRBV19 and TRBJ1-3, with a possible D match to TRBD1 (6 bases). The CDR3 covers 14 residues. Germline assignment: CDR1 LNHDA and CDR2 SQIVND (reference sequence). V was trimmed by 6 bases and J by 0 bases, leaving 9 bases between them. This chain's CDR3 is CASSRQVSGNTIYF. Written as DNA, the CDR3 is TGTGCCAGTAGCAGACAGGTCTCTGGAAACACCATATATTTT.

This chain connects TRBV27 to TRBJ2-3; D is unclear. Per the germline V gene, CDR1 is MNHEY and CDR2 is SMNVEV (reference sequence). The V end was cut by 2 bases, the J end by 0 bases, with 6 bases between. The CDR3 is 14 residues long. CDR3 in amino acids: CASSLMGSTDTQYF. CDR3 coding DNA: TGTGCCAGCAGTTTAATGGGGAGCACAGATACGCAGTATTTT.

The V call is TRBV28, the J call TRBJ1-6; 8 bases are a match to TRBD1. The V gene's germline CDR1 is MDHEN and CDR2 SYDVKM. The CDR3 totals 14 residues. Trimming at V came to 5 bases and at J to 11 bases, leaving 8 bases not matched to a gene. CDR3 DNA sequence: TGTGCCAGCAGTCTTCGGGACAGGTTAGCACCCCTCCACTTT. Residues: CASSLRDRLAPLHF.

This clone showed up just once. The rearrangement uses TRBV5-1 and TRBJ2-7; tentative D call: TRBD1 (5 bases). The CDR3 runs to 14 residues. Per germline, CDR1 SGHRS and CDR2 YFSETQ. Trimming left V 2 bases short and J 6 bases short, with 15 bases between. CDR3 amino acids: CASSFTSGSREQYF. CDR3 coding DNA: TGCGCCAGCAGCTTTACTTCAGGGTCGCGCGAGCAGTACTTC.

The rearrangement links TRBV30 to TRBJ2-5; a possible D gene is TRBD1 (5 bases). Trimming took off 2 bases at V and 5 bases at J, with 12 bases between the two ends. In germline, CDR1 is GTSNPN, CDR2 SVGIG (reference sequence). There are 13 residues in the CDR3. In nucleotides, the CDR3 is TGTGCCTGGAGTTACCAGGCAGGGGAGACCCAGTACTTC. Amino acid sequence: CAWSYQAGETQYF.

This clone has only one observation. The gene calls are TRBV3-1 (or the pseudogene TRBV3-2) and TRBJ2-5; the D is unclear. CDR3 size: 15 residues. Trimming cost V 3 bases and J 2 bases, with 13 bases left between them. Looked up from germline, CDR1 is LGHDT and CDR2 is YNNKEL (reference sequence). The CDR3 region has the DNA TGTGCCAGCAGCCAGGTGCCAGGCCGGCAAGAGACCCAGTACTTC. Translated, it gives CASSQVPGRQETQYF.

V usage is TRBV18 and J usage is TRBJ2-7; no definite D call. Germline CDR1 is KGHSH and CDR2 is LQKENI. The CDR3 consists of 11 residues. V lost 5 bases and J 6 bases, leaving 8 bases between the germline ends. The CDR3 nucleotides are TGTGCCAGCTCAATTGGTTTCGAGCAGTACTTC. Protein: CASSIGFEQYF.

CDR3: CASSLDRQGGLSGYTF. The CDR3 bases are TGTGCCAGCAGCTTAGACCGACAGGGCGGATTGAGTGGCTACACCTTC. The genes are TRBV11-2 and TRBJ1-2, with 7 bases aligning to TRBD1. Trimming cost V 0 bases and J 7 bases; bases outside gene matches: 11. Germline CDR1 and CDR2: SGHAT and FQNNGV. The CDR3 totals 16 residues.

About this clone: The same CDR3 is also encoded by other DNA sequences in this sample. The CDR3 loop is CASSLTSGSHNEQFF. The CDR3 DNA reads TGCGCCAGCAGCTTAACTAGCGGGAGTCACAATGAGCAGTTCTTC. The chain has TRBV5-1 and TRBJ2-1, with TRBD2 matching 11 bases. The CDR3 sequence is 15 residues long. The germline gives CDR1 SGHRS, CDR2 YFSETQ. The ends lost 2 bases at V and 5 bases at J; junction bases unmatched: 3.

The chain uses TRBV19 and TRBJ2-1; 10 bases line up with TRBD2. V lost 1 base and J lost 6; bases outside the gene matches: 3. Germline CDR1 LNHDA, CDR2 SQIVND (reference sequence). CDR3 length: 15 amino acids. The CDR3 spells CASSIVLAGINEQFF. The CDR3 nucleotides are TGTGCCAGTAGTATAGTACTAGCGGGGATCAATGAGCAGTTCTTC.

J is TRBJ2-3 and V is TRBV18, with TRBD2 matching 9 bases. This CDR3 contains 17 residues. Germline CDR1 KGHSH, CDR2 LQKENI. V shed 6 bases, J shed 1 base, and the junction held 11 bases outside the gene matches. In DNA form, the CDR3 reads TGTGCCAGCTCTCCCGGGACTAGCTCGCTGGGCACAGATACGCAGTATTTT. It codes for CASSPGTSSLGTDTQYF.